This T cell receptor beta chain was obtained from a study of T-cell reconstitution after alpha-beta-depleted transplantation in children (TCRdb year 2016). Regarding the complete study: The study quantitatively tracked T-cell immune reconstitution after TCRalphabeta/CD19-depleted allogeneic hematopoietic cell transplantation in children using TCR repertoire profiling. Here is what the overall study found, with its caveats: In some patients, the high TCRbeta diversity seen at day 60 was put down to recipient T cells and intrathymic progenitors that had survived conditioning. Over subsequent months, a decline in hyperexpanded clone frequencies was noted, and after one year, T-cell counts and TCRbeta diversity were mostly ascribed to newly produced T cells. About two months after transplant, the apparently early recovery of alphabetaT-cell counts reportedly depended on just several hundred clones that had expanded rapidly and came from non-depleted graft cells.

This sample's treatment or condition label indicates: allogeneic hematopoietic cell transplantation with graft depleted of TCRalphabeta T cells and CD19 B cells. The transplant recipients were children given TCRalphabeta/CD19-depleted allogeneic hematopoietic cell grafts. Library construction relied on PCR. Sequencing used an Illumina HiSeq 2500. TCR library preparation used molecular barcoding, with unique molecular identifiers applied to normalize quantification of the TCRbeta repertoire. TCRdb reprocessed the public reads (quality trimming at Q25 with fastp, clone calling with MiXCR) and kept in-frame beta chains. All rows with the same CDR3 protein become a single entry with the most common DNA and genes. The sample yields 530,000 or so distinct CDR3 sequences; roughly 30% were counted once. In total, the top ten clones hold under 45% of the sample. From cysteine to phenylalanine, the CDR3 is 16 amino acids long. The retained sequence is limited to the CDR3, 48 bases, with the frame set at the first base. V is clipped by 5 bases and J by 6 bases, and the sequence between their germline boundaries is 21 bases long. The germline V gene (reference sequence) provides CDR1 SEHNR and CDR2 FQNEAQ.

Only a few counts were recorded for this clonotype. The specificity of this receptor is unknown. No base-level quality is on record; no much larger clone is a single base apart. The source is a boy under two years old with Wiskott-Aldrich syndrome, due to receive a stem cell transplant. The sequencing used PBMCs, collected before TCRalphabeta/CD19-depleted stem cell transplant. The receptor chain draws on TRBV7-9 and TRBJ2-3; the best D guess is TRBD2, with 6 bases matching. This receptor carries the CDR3 CASSLTSGSSGDTQYF. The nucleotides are TGTGCCAGCAGCCTCACCTCCGGGAGCTCGGGTGATACGCAGTATTTT.